This TCR beta chain was found in a study of cytomegalovirus exposure and HLA in healthy donors. In the case of this clone: Antigen specificity is unknown.

Amplification used 60 Vbeta primers and 13 Jbeta primers. Libraries were prepared by immunoSEQ multiplex PCR; TCRdb keeps only in-frame clonotypes and omits some of them. The sample shows about 130,000 clones, approximately 80% of them seen only once. Study-level results: Among the sequence variants, a highly shared cluster was likely an artifact of sequencing. Most TCRs appeared rarely, but some public TCRs recurred in many donors. In vitro checks showed that a few CMV-associated chains really do target CMV antigens.

J lost 0 bases, V lost 3 bases, and 9 bases had no gene match. CDR1 KGHSH and CDR2 LQKENI come from the germline V gene. The CDR3 has 18 residues. This chain links TRBV18 with TRBJ2-3; TRBD2 agrees at 10 bases. Sequencing input: PBMCs. The TCR sequence derives from a man aged 25 to 40 in good health and CMV-seronegative. Written as DNA, the CDR3 is TGTGCCAGCTCACCTTTCGGGACTAGCGAATCTAGCACAGATACGCAGTATTTT. This codes for CASSPFGTSESSTDTQYF. Full variable domain (missing parts from reference TRBV18 and TRBJ2-3): NAGVMQNPRHLVRRRGQEARLRCSPMKGHSHVYWYRQLPEEGLKFMVYLQKENIIDESGMPKERFSAEFPKEGPSILRIQQVVRGDSAAYFCASSPFGTSESSTDTQYFGPGTRLTVL.